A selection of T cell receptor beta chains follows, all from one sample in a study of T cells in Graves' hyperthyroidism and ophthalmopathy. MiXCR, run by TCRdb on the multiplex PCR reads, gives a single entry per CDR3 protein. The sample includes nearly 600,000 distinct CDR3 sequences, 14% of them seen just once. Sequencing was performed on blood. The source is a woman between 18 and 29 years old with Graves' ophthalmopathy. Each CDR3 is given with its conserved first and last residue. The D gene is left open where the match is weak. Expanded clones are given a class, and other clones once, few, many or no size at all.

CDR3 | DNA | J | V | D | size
CSARGAVASTDTQYF | TGCAGTGCTAGAGGTGCGGTCGCTAGCACAGATACGCAGTATTTT | TRBJ2-3 | TRBV20-1 | . | many
CASSPTQGARDGYTF | TGTGCCAGCAGCCCGACACAGGGGGCGCGGGATGGCTACACCTTC | TRBJ1-2 | TRBV28 | TRBD1 | .
CASSQEGTSSWGETQYF | TGCGCCAGCAGCCAAGAAGGGACTAGCAGTTGGGGGGAGACCCAGTACTTC | TRBJ2-5 | TRBV4-3 | TRBD2 | few
CASSLSHAFVETQYF | TGTGCCAGCAGCTTATCCCACGCGTTCGTGGAGACCCAGTACTTC | TRBJ2-5 | TRBV7-8 | . | many
CASSLAIGEGVSGYTF | TGTGCCAGCAGCTTAGCGATTGGGGAAGGGGTTTCGGGCTACACCTTC | TRBJ1-2 | TRBV7-2 | . | many
CASSIIWADQPQHF | TGTGCCAGTAGTATAATCTGGGCGGATCAGCCCCAGCATTTT | TRBJ1-5 | TRBV19 | . | few
CASSRSGASLYTGELFF | TGTGCCAGCAGCCGTTCGGGGGCGAGTTTGTACACCGGGGAGCTGTTTTTT | TRBJ2-2 | TRBV4-2 | . | few
CSGEAGIRDTQYF | TGCAGTGGAGAAGCGGGAATTCGAGATACGCAGTATTTT | TRBJ2-3 | TRBV20-1 | TRBD2 | many
CASSLAGPREQFF | TGTGCCAGCAGCTTAGCGGGGCCGCGTGAGCAGTTCTTC | TRBJ2-1 | TRBV7-3 | . | many
CASSDRQGNQPQHF | TGTGCCAGCTCAGATAGACAGGGTAATCAGCCCCAGCATTTT | TRBJ1-5 | TRBV18 | TRBD1 | many
CASSTGQTYRTGELFF | TGTGCCAGCAGCACGGGACAGACTTATAGAACCGGGGAGCTGTTTTTT | TRBJ2-2 | TRBV2 | TRBD1 | many
CASSQDRVPGNTIYF | TGTGCCAGCAGCCAAGACAGGGTACCTGGAAACACCATATATTTT | TRBJ1-3 | TRBV14 | . | .
CASSFGGADYGYTF | TGTGCCAGCAGTTTCGGGGGCGCGGACTATGGCTACACCTTC | TRBJ1-2 | TRBV12-3/TRBV12-4 | . | few
CASSESPSSYEQYF | TGTGCCAGCAGTGAATCGCCTAGCAGCTACGAGCAGTACTTC | TRBJ2-7 | TRBV2 | . | .
CASSSRGGVAFYEQYF | TGTGCCAGCAGCTCCCGCGGGGGTGTCGCCTTCTACGAGCAGTACTTC | TRBJ2-7 | TRBV6-1 | TRBD2 | many
CASSIGTPRGTYEQYF | TGTGCCAGCAGTATAGGGACGCCAAGGGGGACGTACGAGCAGTACTTC | TRBJ2-7 | TRBV27 | . | many
CASSLPQGLAGTDTQYF | TGTGCCAGCAGCTTGCCGCAGGGACTAGCGGGCACAGATACGCAGTATTTT | TRBJ2-3 | TRBV7-2 | TRBD2 | many
CASSPSSGTGNGYTF | TGTGCCAGCTCACCTTCATCGGGCACTGGTAATGGCTACACCTTC | TRBJ1-2 | TRBV18 | . | few
CASSQDRGGYSYEQYF | TGCGCCAGCAGCCAAGATCGAGGAGGTTACTCCTACGAGCAGTACTTC | TRBJ2-7 | TRBV4-1 | . | few
CASGPPLALYNEQFF | TGTGCCAGCGGACCACCTCTAGCGCTCTACAATGAGCAGTTCTTC | TRBJ2-1 | TRBV6-1 | . | few
CASSEVGKDQPQHF | TGTGCCAGCAGTGAAGTGGGGAAGGATCAGCCCCAGCATTTT | TRBJ1-5 | TRBV6-1 | . | .
CASKMAGTVYEQYF | TGTGCCAGCAAGATGGCTGGGACAGTCTACGAGCAGTACTTC | TRBJ2-7 | TRBV2 | TRBD1 | many
CASGGQGFPGELFF | TGTGCCAGCGGGGGACAGGGATTCCCCGGGGAGCTGTTTTTT | TRBJ2-2 | TRBV6-1 | TRBD1 | few
CSAVAGEAVEQFF | TGCAGCGCGGTAGCGGGAGAGGCGGTTGAGCAGTTCTTC | TRBJ2-1 | TRBV29-1 | TRBD2 | few
CASSQGALRGRLAKNIQYF | TGCGCCAGCAGCCAAGGGGCATTGAGGGGCAGGTTGGCCAAAAACATTCAGTACTTC | TRBJ2-4 | TRBV4-1 | . | few